These 15 T cell receptor beta chains originate from one sample sequenced in a study of Ad26.COV2.S vaccination and SARS-CoV-2 variants. Produced via immunoSEQ multiplex PCR; TCRdb's table is partial and in-frame only. Counted here are about 240,000 clones, over 75% occurring once; the ten biggest clones make up about 10%. Treatment: around 19 received Ad26.COV2.S at low or high dose, single or two shots; about five received placebo; per-sample allocation not given. The samples date from day 63 after the first vaccine or placebo injection. This material consisted of peripheral blood, taken in a trial of Ad26.COV2.S vaccine versus placebo. The receptors shown here come from a person between 18 and 65 years old who received the Ad26.COV2.S COVID-19 vaccine or a placebo.

The chain carries TRBV28 and TRBJ1-2; 7 positions agree with TRBD1. There are 11 residues in the CDR3. The germline V gene encodes CDR1 MDHEN and CDR2 SYDVKM. Trimming removed 10 bases from V and 4 bases from J; junction bases left unmatched: 3. The CDR3 loop is CAIQGVYGYTF. The CDR3 DNA is TGTGCCATCCAGGGGGTCTATGGCTACACCTTC.

This rearrangement joins TRBV28 to TRBJ2-4, with TRBD1 matching 9 bases. V was pared by 7 bases and J by 8 bases, with 3 bases of the junction left unmatched. There are 12 residues in the CDR3. The V gene's germline CDR1 is MDHEN and CDR2 SYDVKM. The CDR3 is CASTDRGDIQYF. CDR3 bases: TGTGCCAGCACCGACAGGGGGGACATTCAGTACTTC.

The chain's CDR3 is CASSPGGTNYGYTF. CDR3 coding DNA: TGTGCCAGCTCACCAGGGGGCACTAACTATGGCTACACCTTC. The chain combines TRBV18 with TRBJ1-2, with a tentative D call TRBD1 (6 bases). This CDR3 contains 14 residues. Trimming stripped 2 bases from V and 0 bases from J, with 7 bases between. Per germline, CDR1 KGHSH and CDR2 LQKENI.

This chain joins TRBV5-6 and TRBJ2-7, with D tentatively TRBD2 (5 bases). This CDR3 is built from 14 residues. Germline values: CDR1 SGHDT, CDR2 YYEEEE. V dropped 6 bases and J dropped 3 bases, with 16 bases sitting between them. As DNA, the CDR3 is TGTGCCAGCACCTTTGGCGGGTCCAGCTACGAGCAGTACTTC. Translation gives CASTFGGSSYEQYF.

The chain recombines TRBV7-2 with TRBJ1-1; D remains unclear. CDR3 length equals 13 residues. Trimming shortened V by 11 bases and J by 0 bases, and 13 bases separated the two germline ends. The germline V gene has CDR1 SGHTA and CDR2 FQGNSA. CDR3: CALMGPLNTEAFF. In DNA, the CDR3 is TGTGCCCTCATGGGCCCCCTGAACACTGAAGCTTTCTTT.

The chain combines TRBV3-1 (or the pseudogene TRBV3-2) with TRBJ2-3; the D gene is possibly TRBD2 (7 bases). The length of the CDR3 is 15 residues. Trimming took off 7 bases at V and 2 bases at J, with 16 bases between the two ends. Germline CDR1 and CDR2: LGHDT and YNNKEL (reference sequence). CDR3 residues: CASTSGAGDTDTQYF. The CDR3 nucleotides are TGTGCCAGCACGTCAGGGGCGGGGGACACAGATACGCAGTATTTT.

The chain employs TRBV6-4 and TRBJ1-5; 7 nucleotides line up with TRBD1. V lost 3 bases to trimming and J lost 4 bases; unmatched junction nucleotides: 0. CDR3 length: 13 residues. CDR1 is MRHNA and CDR2 is SNTAGT in the germline V gene. The CDR3: CASSETGNQPQHF. The CDR3 nucleotides read TGTGCCAGCAGTGAGACAGGGAATCAGCCCCAGCATTTT.

J is TRBJ2-5 and V is TRBV5-6, with TRBD1 matching over 7 bases. V dropped 4 bases and J dropped 4; count of bases not matched to a gene: 10. The germline CDR1 and CDR2 sequences are SGHDT and YYEEEE. This CDR3 comprises 15 residues. CDR3 sequence reads: CASSLRSTGRETQYF. DNA of the CDR3: TGTGCCAGCAGCCTGAGGTCGACAGGGAGAGAGACCCAGTACTTC.

The genes are TRBV6-2 or TRBV6-3 and TRBJ1-2; 9 nucleotides line up with TRBD1. This CDR3 is 14 amino acids long. CDR1 MNHEY and CDR2 SVGEGT come from the germline V gene. J lost 2 bases, V lost 4 bases, and 2 bases had no gene match. The DNA of the CDR3 is TGTGCCAGCAGTTCCGGGACAGGGAACTATGGCTACACCTTC. Amino acids: CASSSGTGNYGYTF.

The chain employs TRBV14 and TRBJ1-4; D is possibly TRBD1 (5 bases). V was shortened by 0 bases and J by 10 bases, with 9 bases between the two germline ends. Germline loops: CDR1 SGHDN, CDR2 FVKESK. CDR3 length equals 13 residues. The CDR3 is CASSQDRGGKLFF. CDR3 DNA sequence: TGTGCCAGCAGCCAAGATAGGGGCGGAAAACTGTTTTTT.

This rearrangement joins TRBV28 to TRBJ2-1, with a weak D call TRBD1 (5 bases). The CDR3 has 15 residues. Deletions cut 5 bases from V and 0 bases from J, with 11 bases between. The V gene's germline CDR1 is MDHEN and CDR2 SYDVKM. For the CDR3, the DNA is TGTGCCAGCAGTCATTTAGGGGTCTCCTACAATGAGCAGTTCTTC. This encodes CASSHLGVSYNEQFF.

This clone was observed a single time. The V and J genes are TRBV13 and TRBJ2-6; D uncertain. Germline CDR1 and CDR2: PRHDT and FYEKMQ (reference sequence). The CDR3 is made up of 20 amino acids. The V end was cut by 0 bases, the J end by 6 bases, with 24 bases between. In DNA, the CDR3 is TGTGCCAGCAGCTTAGGTGGAGCGACACAGATAACTCTGGAGGCCAACGTCCTGACTTTC. This codes for CASSLGGATQITLEANVLTF.

This rearrangement joins TRBV19 to TRBJ1-5, with a weak D call TRBD1 (6 bases). This CDR3 is built from 14 residues. The ends were cut back, 5 bases at V and 2 bases at J, with 10 bases in the middle. Germline V gene lookup returns CDR1 LNHDA and CDR2 SQIVND (reference sequence). CDR3 in amino acids: CASSPPGGNQPQHF. The CDR3 DNA is TGTGCCAGTAGTCCCCCAGGGGGCAATCAGCCCCAGCATTTT.

This rearrangement joins TRBV15 to TRBJ2-1; D unresolved. Deletions cut 0 bases from V and 8 bases from J, with 11 bases between. Germline loops: CDR1 LNHNV, CDR2 YYDKDF (reference sequence). The CDR3 consists of 14 residues. The CDR3 loop is CATSRDRATDEQFF. CDR3 bases: TGTGCCACCAGCAGAGATCGTGCTACAGATGAGCAGTTCTTC.

This clone was observed a few times. The rearrangement uses TRBV5-3 and TRBJ1-1; maybe TRBD1 (6 bases). TRBV5-3 is noted as an ORF with a role that remains uncertain. The germline V and J ends were trimmed by 9 bases and 6 bases, with 12 bases remaining between them. This CDR3 contains 11 residues. For the CDR3, the DNA is TGTGCCACCGCATCAGGGGCTGAAGCTTTCTTT. Its protein product is CATASGAEAFF.